One sample yielded the 30 T cell receptor beta chains listed below, sequenced in a study of cytomegalovirus exposure and HLA in healthy donors. In the PCR, 60 Vbeta and 13 Jbeta primers were used. The repertoire was sequenced with immunoSEQ multiplex PCR; TCRdb's copy has only in-frame clones and lacks some. The table lists 180,000 or so clones, approximately 80% of them singletons. The specimen was PBMCs. The receptors derive from a girl aged 5-17 years in good health and CMV-seropositive.

This chain uses TRBV11-2 with TRBJ2-1, with 10 bases aligning to TRBD2. The V and J ends lost 1 base and 4 bases, in that order; junction bases with no gene match: 10. This CDR3 has 18 amino acids. From germline, CDR1 is SGHAT and CDR2 FQNNGV. The DNA for the CDR3 is TGTGCCAGCAGCTTAGTAGCGGGAGGCCCCAGTATATACAATGAGCAGTTCTTC. It yields the protein CASSLVAGGPSIYNEQFF.

This rearrangement joins TRBV19 to TRBJ2-1; 14 bases are shared with TRBD2. Per germline, CDR1 LNHDA and CDR2 SQIVND (reference sequence). Trimming took 4 bases from V and 7 from J; bases not matched to a gene: 3. This CDR3 region has 15 residues. The CDR3 reads CASSTGTSGSNEQFF. As DNA, the CDR3 is TGTGCCAGTAGTACCGGGACTAGCGGGAGTAATGAGCAGTTCTTC.

In the case of this clone: The junction departs from germline at one end; a sequencing error may be responsible. V gene TRBV7-7 combines with J gene TRBJ2-7, with 7 positions matching TRBD2. Germline CDR1 and CDR2: SSHAT and FNYEAQ (reference sequence). This CDR3 region has 16 residues. The CDR3 DNA reads TGTGCTAGCAGCTTATGTGGCAGGGAGGGAACCTACGAGCAGTACTTC. This translates into CASSLCGREGTYEQYF. Filled out from reference TRBV7-7 and TRBJ2-7, the complete variable domain reads GAGVSQSPRYKVTKRGQDVTLRCDPISSHATLYWYQQALGQGPEFLTYFNYEAQPDKSGLPSDRFSAERPEGSISTLTIQRTEQRDSAMYRCASSLCGREGTYEQYFGPGTRLTVT.

This clone was observed a single time. The chain recombines TRBV4-2 with TRBJ2-1; 9 nucleotides align to TRBD1. The V and J ends lost 2 bases and 6 bases, in that order; junction bases with no gene match: 11. Germline CDR1 is LGHNA and CDR2 is YNFKEQ. The CDR3 has 17 amino acids. The CDR3 loop is CASSQPPGQGISNEQFF. CDR3 in DNA: TGTGCCAGCAGCCAACCTCCGGGACAGGGTATTTCCAATGAGCAGTTCTTC.

The CDR3 sequence: CASSFSTGREQYF. In nucleotides, the CDR3 is TGTGCCAGCAGCTTTTCAACAGGGAGAGAGCAGTACTTC. The V and J genes are TRBV7-9 and TRBJ2-7, with D maybe TRBD1 (6 bases). The CDR3 consists of 13 residues. Trimming took off 3 bases at V and 7 bases at J, with 13 bases between the two ends. CDR1 and CDR2 (germline): SEHNR, FQNEAQ (reference sequence). The full variable domain, completed using reference TRBV7-9 and TRBJ2-7, is DTGVSQNPRHKITKRGQNVTFRCDPISEHNRLYWYRQTLGQGPEFLTYFQNEAQLEKSRLLSDRFSAERPKGSFSTLEIQRTEQGDSAMYLCASSFSTGREQYFGPGTRLTVT.

The chain is built from TRBV27 and TRBJ2-1; 10 bases fit TRBD2. The CDR3 covers 15 residues. V lost 2 bases and J lost 9; bases outside the gene matches: 7. Germline loops: CDR1 MNHEY, CDR2 SMNVEV (reference sequence). The CDR3 sequence is CASSLGSGRIVEQFF. The CDR3 nucleotides are TGTGCCAGCAGTTTAGGTAGCGGGAGGATCGTTGAGCAGTTCTTC.

This rearrangement joins TRBV5-1 to TRBJ1-2; 9 nucleotides line up with TRBD1. The germline CDR1 and CDR2 sequences are SGHRS and YFSETQ. The CDR3 extends over 16 amino acids. The junction had 6 bases not matched to a gene; V was cut back by 3 bases and J by 0 bases. CDR3 bases: TGCGCCAGCAGCTGGGGGACAGGGCCATCTAACTATGGCTACACCTTC. Amino acids: CASSWGTGPSNYGYTF.

The chain has TRBV11-3 and TRBJ2-3; D gene unclear. Trimming shortened V by 4 bases and J by 4 bases, and 12 bases separated the two germline ends. The CDR3 length is 14 residues. Per germline, CDR1 SGHNT and CDR2 YENEEA. The CDR3 is CASSSRNEADTQYF. For the CDR3, the DNA is TGTGCCAGCAGCTCACGCAATGAGGCAGATACGCAGTATTTT. Based on the CDR3 plus reference TRBV11-3 and TRBJ2-3, the full variable domain is EAGVVQSPRYKIIEKKQPVAFWCNPISGHNTLYWYLQNLGQGPELLIRYENEEAVDDSQLPKDRFSAERLKGVDSTLKIQPAELGDSAVYLCASSSRNEADTQYFGPGTRLTVL.

The gene calls are TRBV7-7 and TRBJ2-1, with 9 bases identical to TRBD2. Trimming cost V 1 base and J 3 bases; bases outside gene matches: 1. Germline CDR1 SSHAT, CDR2 FNYEAQ (reference sequence). CDR3 size: 15 residues. The CDR3, as DNA: TGTGCCAGCAGCTTAGTTAGCGGGAGCTACAATGAGCAGTTCTTC. Translated, it gives CASSLVSGSYNEQFF.

V usage is TRBV15 and J usage is TRBJ1-2; 7 nucleotides match TRBD1. The junction had 2 bases not matched to a gene; V was cut back by 2 bases and J by 2 bases. The germline CDR1 and CDR2 sequences are LNHNV and YYDKDF (reference sequence). The CDR3 contains 14 residues. The CDR3 loop reads CATSRSTGNYGYTF. Written as DNA, the CDR3 is TGTGCCACCAGCAGATCGACAGGGAACTATGGCTACACCTTC.

J is TRBJ2-6 and V is TRBV7-9, with 8 positions matching TRBD2. The germline CDR1 and CDR2 sequences are SEHNR and FQNEAQ (reference sequence). The CDR3 extends over 17 amino acids. V shed 11 bases and J 1 base; nucleotides not matched to a gene: 13. CDR3: CARGSSGTGSGANVLTF. The CDR3, as DNA: TGTGCCCGGGGGAGTAGCGGGACCGGATCTGGGGCCAACGTCCTGACTTTC.

CDR3 region: CASSSGTGGRNEQFF. CDR3 coding DNA: TGTGCCAGCAGTTCCGGGACAGGGGGCAGGAATGAGCAGTTCTTC. The gene calls are TRBV27 and TRBJ2-1; 12 nucleotides agree with TRBD1. V trimming: 4 bases; J trimming: 7 bases; junction bases outside the gene matches: 5. Per the germline V gene, CDR1 is MNHEY and CDR2 is SMNVEV (reference sequence). The CDR3 loop spans 15 amino acids.

The chain combines TRBV7-9 with TRBJ1-4; D is unclear. V lost 8 bases to trimming and J lost 8 bases, with 12 bases between them. CDR1 SEHNR and CDR2 FQNEAQ come from the germline V gene (reference sequence). This CDR3 spans 12 amino acids. CDR3 amino acids: CASDISSEKLFF. CDR3 coding DNA: TGTGCCAGCGATATAAGCTCAGAAAAACTGTTTTTT.

This chain links TRBV5-8 with TRBJ2-1; 8 nucleotides align to TRBD2. CDR1 and CDR2 (germline): SGHTS, YDEGEE. J was trimmed by 0 bases and V by 0 bases; bases with no gene match: 8. The CDR3 is 18 amino acids. This chain's CDR3 is CASSLAGLAQSSYNEQFF. CDR3 bases: TGTGCCAGCAGCTTGGCTGGACTAGCTCAGAGCTCCTACAATGAGCAGTTCTTC.

V usage is TRBV30 and J usage is TRBJ1-2; 8 positions agree with TRBD1. The germline gives CDR1 GTSNPN, CDR2 SVGIG (reference sequence). The CDR3 contains 15 residues. J was trimmed by 2 bases and V by 2 bases; bases with no gene match: 7. The CDR3 bases are TGTGCCTGGAGTCCCCCCCGGACAGGGAACTATGGCTACACCTTC. It yields the protein CAWSPPRTGNYGYTF.

In this sample, this clone turned up once. The sample has other DNA sequences that encode this CDR3 too. This chain links TRBV6-5 with TRBJ2-3; TRBD2 matches 9 bases. V shed 4 bases, J shed 1 base, and the junction held 6 bases outside the gene matches. CDR3 size: 16 residues. CDR1 and CDR2 from the germline V gene are MNHEY and SVGAGI. The CDR3 region is CASSSPSSGGTDTQYF. CDR3 DNA: TGTGCCAGCAGTTCCCCCTCTAGCGGGGGCACAGATACGCAGTATTTT.

The chain joins TRBV15 to TRBJ2-1; 8 bases align to TRBD1. The CDR3 contains 14 residues. Germline V lookup: CDR1 LNHNV, CDR2 YYDKDF (reference sequence). V lost 1 base, J lost 7 bases, and 3 bases stayed unmatched. The CDR3 loop reads CATSRARGLNEQFF. As DNA, the CDR3 is TGTGCCACCAGCAGAGCCAGGGGGCTGAATGAGCAGTTCTTC.

The chain links TRBV9 to TRBJ2-3; D perhaps matches TRBD2 (5 bases). V was cut by 0 bases and J by 4 bases, with 15 bases left in between. The CDR3 is made up of 16 amino acids. Germline V CDR1 and CDR2: SGDLS, YYNGEE. CDR3 loop: CASSVGRRSGPDTQYF. In DNA, the CDR3 is TGTGCCAGCAGCGTAGGAAGGAGAAGCGGCCCAGATACGCAGTATTTT.

The rearrangement joins TRBV7-6 to TRBJ1-1, with 7 bases lining up with TRBD1. CDR3 size: 14 residues. Germline V gene lookup returns CDR1 SGHVS and CDR2 FNYEAQ. Trimming took 5 bases from V and 4 from J; bases not matched to a gene: 7. The CDR3 DNA follows: TGTGCCAGCAGCCCAGAGGGGGCGCGCACTGAAGCTTTCTTT. Encoded protein: CASSPEGARTEAFF.

This clone was detected a few times. The chain recombines TRBV7-9 with TRBJ1-5; a possible D gene is TRBD1 (6 bases). This CDR3 spans 13 amino acids. V dropped 4 bases and J dropped 6 bases, with 10 bases sitting between them. The germline CDR1 and CDR2 sequences are SEHNR and FQNEAQ (reference sequence). Written as DNA, the CDR3 is TGTGCCAGCAGCTCAGGGGCTTTTCAGCCCCAGCATTTT. It is translated as CASSSGAFQPQHF.

The genes are TRBV6-1 and TRBJ1-2; a weak D match, TRBD1 (5 bases). In germline, CDR1 is MNHNS, CDR2 SASEGT. The CDR3 spans 12 residues. Trimming shortened V by 4 bases and J by 6 bases, and 9 bases separated the two germline ends. This chain's CDR3 is CASSGDLDGYTF. In nucleotides, the CDR3 is TGTGCCAGCAGTGGGGACTTAGATGGCTACACCTTC.

The chain has TRBV13 and TRBJ1-5; 8 nucleotides agree with TRBD1. The CDR3 length is 14 residues. Losses at the gene ends were 5 bases for V and 9 bases for J; bases not matched to a gene: 9. Per the germline V gene, CDR1 is PRHDT and CDR2 is FYEKMQ (reference sequence). The CDR3 here is CASSTGQGPRPQHF. The CDR3 DNA follows: TGTGCCAGCAGCACAGGACAGGGTCCCCGGCCCCAGCATTTT.

CDR3 protein: CASSPYRGSNEKLFF. CDR3 DNA sequence: TGTGCCAGCAGTCCATACAGGGGAAGTAATGAAAAACTGTTTTTT. V is TRBV6-5 and J is TRBJ1-4; 7 bases fit TRBD1. The trim removed 5 bases at V and 4 bases at J, leaving 7 bases unmatched. The CDR3 totals 15 residues. The germline gives CDR1 MNHEY, CDR2 SVGAGI.

The rearrangement links TRBV7-6 to TRBJ2-5, with unresolved D. The germline CDR1 and CDR2 sequences are SGHVS and FNYEAQ. The V gene lost 6 bases and the J gene lost 5 bases, with 13 bases spanning the gap. The CDR3 is made up of 13 amino acids. CDR3 in DNA: TGTGCCAGCAGGATGGAGAGTTTCGAGACCCAGTACTTC. Amino acids: CASRMESFETQYF.

This sequence joins TRBV18 and TRBJ1-2; unclear D gene. CDR3 size: 14 residues. In germline, CDR1 is KGHSH, CDR2 LQKENI. Deletions cut 6 bases from V and 4 bases from J, with 15 bases between. The CDR3 spells CASSGTGDSYGYTF. The DNA of the CDR3 is TGTGCCAGCTCCGGAACGGGAGACTCCTATGGCTACACCTTC. The full variable domain, completed using reference TRBV18 and TRBJ1-2, is NAGVMQNPRHLVRRRGQEARLRCSPMKGHSHVYWYRQLPEEGLKFMVYLQKENIIDESGMPKERFSAEFPKEGPSILRIQQVVRGDSAAYFCASSGTGDSYGYTFGSGTRLTVV.

This sequence joins TRBV11-2 and TRBJ1-1, with D perhaps TRBD1 (5 bases). The V gene lost 6 bases and the J gene lost 11 bases, with 22 bases spanning the gap. CDR1 and CDR2 (germline): SGHAT, FQNNGV. The CDR3 consists of 14 residues. Written as DNA, the CDR3 is TGTGCCAGCAGGCAAACCACAGGTAAAGTCACGGCTTTCTTT. This translates into CASRQTTGKVTAFF.

The chain has TRBV29-1 and TRBJ2-7; D ambiguous. The germline CDR1 and CDR2 sequences are SQVTM and ANQGSEA. There are 11 residues in the CDR3. V lost 3 bases and J lost 6, with 9 bases in between. The chain's CDR3 is CSVDHGSEQYF. In nucleotides, the CDR3 is TGCAGCGTTGACCACGGGTCCGAGCAGTACTTC.

This chain links TRBV5-1 with TRBJ2-5; D may be TRBD2 (5 bases). The CDR3 totals 13 residues. Deletions cut 4 bases from V and 2 bases from J, with 9 bases between. Germline-derived CDR1 and CDR2 are SGHRS and YFSETQ. The CDR3, as DNA: TGCGCCAGCAGCGCCGGGGTACAAGAGACCCAGTACTTC. Encoded protein: CASSAGVQETQYF.

The CDR3 loop is CASSPGPTRELGKQFF. As DNA, the CDR3 is TGTGCCAGCAGCCCAGGGCCTACAAGGGAATTGGGTAAGCAGTTCTTC. The gene calls are TRBV7-9 and TRBJ2-1, with D possibly matching TRBD1 (5 bases). V was clipped by 5 bases and J by 11 bases, with 25 bases between them. The CDR3 runs to 16 residues. Germline CDR1 is SEHNR and CDR2 is FQNEAQ (reference sequence).

This rearrangement joins TRBV6-1 to TRBJ1-5; D is perhaps TRBD1 (6 bases). Trimming shortened V by 4 bases and J by 2 bases, and 12 bases separated the two germline ends. The CDR3 contains 15 residues. From germline, CDR1 is MNHNS and CDR2 SASEGT. The CDR3: CASSGSGGGNQPQHF. DNA for the CDR3: TGTGCCAGCAGTGGTTCTGGGGGCGGCAATCAGCCCCAGCATTTT.